This record covers a single T cell receptor (beta chain). Its antigen is unidentified. The entry originates in a study of CD8+ T cells in alopecia areata. Broader study findings: Among patients, TCR sharing was less clear than in mice, a difference possibly due in part to HLA diversity in the patient population. Tofacitinib significantly reduced both scalp clonality and expanded CD8+ clones among the top 100.

As to treatment: oral pan-JAK inhibitor, 5-10 mg twice daily. cDNA serving as the sequencing template came from extracted, reverse transcribed RNA. The method was immunoSEQ multiplex PCR; TCRdb's version includes in-frame clones alone and lacks a portion of them. The sample carries 110,000 to 150,000 clones, 54% recorded once. The clonotype originates from a human donor with alopecia areata. Sample: CD8+ T cells sorted from blood, taken at week 4, from a patient treated with tofacitinib.

In DNA form, the CDR3 reads TGTGCCATCAGTGAGTCGAGGGCTAGCGGGAACACAGATACGCAGTATTTT. This codes for CAISESRASGNTDTQYF. The chain joins TRBV10-3 to TRBJ2-3, with 9 nucleotides matching TRBD2. The CDR3 has 17 amino acids. CDR1 is ENHRY and CDR2 is SYGVKD in the germline V gene. Unmatched junction bases numbered 6, after V lost 0 bases and J lost 2 bases.